This TCR beta chain was obtained from a study of metastatic and nonmetastatic thyroid tumors. The overall study: Across peripheral blood and tumor or nodule tissue samples taken from malignant and benign thyroid patients, the repertoires were compared with one another. Study-level results: Malignant thyroid tumors reportedly had TCR beta diversity that was significantly higher than in benign nodules, in blood and tumor.

TCRdb reanalyzed the PCR reads with MiXCR. The table lists some 15,000 clones, 20% to 25% of them singletons. With respect to this clone: Antigen unknown.

Not a single patient had been given any form of treatment at any point before undergoing thyroid surgery. The sequence was obtained from a female donor with papillary thyroid cancer or a benign thyroid nodule (not recorded which). Some clones in this sample may be carry-over from other donors' samples. The sample was adjacent normal tissue.

CDR3 protein: CASSDGQGPLTEAFF. The CDR3 coding sequence is TGTGCCAGCAGCGATGGACAGGGGCCGCTGACTGAAGCTTTCTTT. The V call is TRBV7-9, the J call TRBJ1-1; TRBD1 matches at 9 bases. Per the germline V gene, CDR1 is SEHNR and CDR2 is FQNEAQ (reference sequence). CDR3 size: 15 residues. V was clipped by 5 bases and J by 5 bases; unmatched bases: 9.